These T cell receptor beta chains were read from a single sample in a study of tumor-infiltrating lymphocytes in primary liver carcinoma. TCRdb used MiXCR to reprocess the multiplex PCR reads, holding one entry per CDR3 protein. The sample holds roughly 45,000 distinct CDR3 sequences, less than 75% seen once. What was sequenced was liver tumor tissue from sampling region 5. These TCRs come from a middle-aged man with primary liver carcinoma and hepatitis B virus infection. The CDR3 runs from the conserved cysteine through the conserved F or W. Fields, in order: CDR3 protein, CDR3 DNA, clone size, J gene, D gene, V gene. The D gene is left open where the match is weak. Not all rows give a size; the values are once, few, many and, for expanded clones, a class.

cdr3_aa: CAISEKENYGYTF
cdr3_nt: TGTGCCATCAGCGAAAAGGAGAACTATGGCTACACCTTC
clone_size: -
j_call: TRBJ1-2
d_call: -
v_call: TRBV6-1

cdr3_aa: CASSFTAGTPAGEQYF
cdr3_nt: TGTGCCAGCAGTTTTACTGCCGGGACTCCTGCCGGCGAGCAGTACTTC
clone_size: few
j_call: TRBJ2-7
d_call: -
v_call: TRBV28

cdr3_aa: CGSNPGLAGGGTDTQYF
cdr3_nt: TGTGGCAGCAATCCGGGACTAGCAGGAGGTGGGACAGATACGCAGTATTTT
clone_size: -
j_call: TRBJ2-3
d_call: TRBD2
v_call: TRBV4-2

cdr3_aa: CSVEGTDHNEQFF
cdr3_nt: TGCAGCGTCGAAGGGACAGACCACAATGAGCAGTTCTTC
clone_size: many
j_call: TRBJ2-1
d_call: TRBD1
v_call: TRBV29-1

cdr3_aa: CGVDSGMEGCTF
cdr3_nt: TGCGGCGTTGATTCGGGGATGGAAGGCTGCACCTTC
clone_size: -
j_call: TRBJ1-2
d_call: -
v_call: TRBV29-1

cdr3_aa: CASNLKTEPTGELFF
cdr3_nt: TGTGCCAGCAATTTGAAGACAGAACCCACGGGGGAGCTGTTTTTT
clone_size: -
j_call: TRBJ2-2
d_call: -
v_call: TRBV6-5

cdr3_aa: CASSLVYTGAFF
cdr3_nt: TGTGCCAGCAGCTTAGTGTACACTGGGGCTTTCTTT
clone_size: -
j_call: TRBJ1-1
d_call: -
v_call: TRBV11-2

cdr3_aa: CASSSTGPLGEKLFF
cdr3_nt: TGTGCCAGCAGTTCCACAGGGCCCCTAGGCGAAAAACTGTTTTTT
clone_size: few
j_call: TRBJ1-4
d_call: -
v_call: TRBV2

cdr3_aa: CASSATMSLYNEQFF
cdr3_nt: TGTGCCAGCAGCGCGACGATGAGCCTCTACAATGAGCAGTTCTTC
clone_size: -
j_call: TRBJ2-1
d_call: -
v_call: TRBV5-8

cdr3_aa: CASGPQEYSEQFF
cdr3_nt: TGTGCCAGCGGACCCCAAGAGTACAGTGAGCAGTTCTTC
clone_size: -
j_call: TRBJ2-1
d_call: -
v_call: TRBV12-3/TRBV12-4

cdr3_aa: CASNRAGTDYEQYF
cdr3_nt: TGTGCCAGCAACCGAGCCGGGACAGATTATGAGCAGTACTTC
clone_size: -
j_call: TRBJ2-7
d_call: TRBD1
v_call: TRBV6-5

cdr3_aa: CASTGGSPTYNEQFF
cdr3_nt: TGTGCCAGCACAGGGGGGTCACCTACCTACAATGAGCAGTTCTTC
clone_size: many
j_call: TRBJ2-1
d_call: -
v_call: TRBV28

cdr3_aa: CASSLVGDNNGYTF
cdr3_nt: TGCGCCAGCAGTTTGGTGGGGGACAACAATGGCTACACCTTC
clone_size: once
j_call: TRBJ1-2
d_call: -
v_call: TRBV5-1

cdr3_aa: CASNRQEDNEQLF
cdr3_nt: TGTGCCAGCAACCGACAGGAGGACAATGAGCAGTTATTC
clone_size: -
j_call: TRBJ2-1
d_call: -
v_call: TRBV4-2

cdr3_aa: CARNPGTEREKLFF
cdr3_nt: TGTGCCAGGAACCCCGGGACAGAGCGTGAAAAACTGTTTTTT
clone_size: once
j_call: TRBJ1-4
d_call: TRBD1
v_call: TRBV6-6

cdr3_aa: CASRVTGDSCTVYF
cdr3_nt: TGTGCCAGCAGGGTGACAGGGGACTCATGCACCGTATATTTT
clone_size: -
j_call: TRBJ1-3
d_call: TRBD1
v_call: TRBV6-5

cdr3_aa: CNVGTSGAFGYTF
cdr3_nt: TGCAACGTGGGGACGTCGGGGGCATTTGGTTACACCTTC
clone_size: few
j_call: TRBJ1-2
d_call: -
v_call: TRBV29-1

cdr3_aa: CASSLRGERYF
cdr3_nt: TGTGCCAGCAGCCTCCGGGGGGAGCGGTATTTC
clone_size: -
j_call: TRBJ2-7
d_call: TRBD2
v_call: TRBV13

cdr3_aa: CAISGVRTAPYVQYF
cdr3_nt: TGTGCCATCAGTGGAGTCCGGACGGCCCCCTACGTGCAGTACTTC
clone_size: -
j_call: TRBJ2-7
d_call: -
v_call: TRBV10-3

cdr3_aa: CIVITEGSPYEQYF
cdr3_nt: TGTATCGTTATAACAGAGGGCAGCCCCTACGAGCAGTACTTC
clone_size: once
j_call: TRBJ2-7
d_call: -
v_call: TRBV29-1

cdr3_aa: CASSIDPPGQGSYEQYF
cdr3_nt: TGTGCCAGCAGCATCGACCCGCCGGGACAGGGAAGCTACGAGCAGTACTTC
clone_size: large
j_call: TRBJ2-7
d_call: TRBD1
v_call: TRBV11-2

cdr3_aa: CDNSLVSGGSRQETQYF
cdr3_nt: TGTGACAACAGCTTAGTCAGTGGGGGCAGTCGACAAGAGACCCAGTACTTC
clone_size: -
j_call: TRBJ2-5
d_call: -
v_call: TRBV11-2

cdr3_aa: CATTLGPTSGRVPDTQYF
cdr3_nt: TGTGCCACCACCCTGGGGCCGACTAGCGGGAGGGTGCCAGATACGCAGTATTTT
clone_size: many
j_call: TRBJ2-3
d_call: TRBD2
v_call: TRBV24-1

cdr3_aa: CASNQLADLTTDTQYF
cdr3_nt: TGTGCCAGCAATCAATTAGCGGACTTAACCACAGATACGCAGTATTTT
clone_size: -
j_call: TRBJ2-3
d_call: -
v_call: TRBV6-1

cdr3_aa: CSFEGLNEETQYF
cdr3_nt: TGCAGCTTTGAGGGACTTAACGAAGAGACCCAGTACTTT
clone_size: once
j_call: TRBJ2-5
d_call: -
v_call: TRBV29-1

cdr3_aa: CPSRERDTTYGCTF
cdr3_nt: -
clone_size: -
j_call: TRBJ1-2
d_call: -
v_call: TRBV11-2

cdr3_aa: CASILNTGGTDTQFF
cdr3_nt: TGTGCCAGCATCTTGAATACCGGTGGGACAGATACGCAGTTTTTT
clone_size: -
j_call: TRBJ2-3
d_call: TRBD1
v_call: TRBV12-3/TRBV12-4

cdr3_aa: CASSWTGQETQYF
cdr3_nt: TGTGCCAGCAGCTGGACAGGTCAAGAGACCCAGTACTTC
clone_size: medium-sized
j_call: TRBJ2-5
d_call: TRBD1
v_call: TRBV12-3/TRBV12-4

cdr3_aa: CSAGVGTSGSNEQFF
cdr3_nt: TGCAGTGCTGGTGTCGGGACTAGCGGGAGTAATGAGCAGTTCTTC
clone_size: few
j_call: TRBJ2-1
d_call: TRBD2
v_call: TRBV20-1

cdr3_aa: CAWGTSGTSEQFF
cdr3_nt: TGTGCCTGGGGGACTAGCGGGACCTCCGAGCAGTTCTTC
clone_size: many
j_call: TRBJ2-1
d_call: TRBD2
v_call: TRBV30

cdr3_aa: CASSGAGDRGTDTQYF
cdr3_nt: TGTGCCAGCAGTGGGGCTGGGGACAGGGGCACAGATACGCAGTATTTT
clone_size: many
j_call: TRBJ2-3
d_call: TRBD1
v_call: TRBV28

cdr3_aa: CASSLVGTAIGNTIYF
cdr3_nt: TGTGCCAGCAGCTTAGTGGGGACAGCCATAGGAAACACCATATATTTT
clone_size: -
j_call: TRBJ1-3
d_call: TRBD1
v_call: TRBV7-2

cdr3_aa: CASSQSSADVNYEQYF
cdr3_nt: TGTGCCAGCAGCCAAAGTTCGGCAGATGTCAACTACGAGCAGTACTTC
clone_size: -
j_call: TRBJ2-7
d_call: -
v_call: TRBV4-2

cdr3_aa: CASSLRDSYEQYF
cdr3_nt: TGTGCCAGCAGTTTAAGGGATTCCTACGAGCAGTACTTC
clone_size: many
j_call: TRBJ2-7
d_call: -
v_call: TRBV28